This T cell receptor beta chain was identified during a study of radiotherapy plus CTLA-4 blockade in lung cancer (dated by TCRdb to the late 2010s). Study-level background: Objective responses were observed in 18% of enrolled patients, and disease control was achieved in approximately 29%. What the work shows at the level of the full study, not this receptor alone: Increased serum interferon-beta after radiation, together with early dynamic changes in blood T cell clones, were reported to be the strongest predictors of response. After treatment with radiotherapy and ipilimumab, TCR clones that originated in tumors expanded in peripheral blood.

The study tested focal radiation therapy combined with CTLA-4 blockade (ipilimumab) in patients with chemo-refractory metastatic non-small-cell lung cancer. The receptor library was made with the immunoSEQ multiplex PCR assay. The source is immuneACCESS, and TCRdb retained only in-frame sequences with V and J called. Part of the clones is not carried over; for the studies checked, unresolved V genes explain less than half of this, and the remainder is unexplained. The sample table records over 40,000 clones; around 83% of these occur just once. Roughly 3.3% of the sample comes from the top ten. In the case of this clone: This receptor's antigen is unknown. Base qualities are not provided; no much larger clone lies one nucleotide away.

V loses 0 bases of germline sequence and J loses 4 bases, and the interval between the two ends is 10 bases. CDR1 and CDR2, per the germline V gene, are LGHNA and YSLEER. From the cysteine through the phenylalanine, the CDR3 covers 14 amino acids. Only the CDR3 portion is preserved as DNA: 42 bases, with reading frame beginning at the first base. The source of this sequence is a human donor with non-small cell lung cancer who had stable disease on radiotherapy plus ipilimumab. The specimen was peripheral blood, collected from a patient treated with radiotherapy plus ipilimumab. The sequence links TRBV4-3 to TRBJ2-7; the D segment could be TRBD2, given 5 matching bases. The CDR3 amino acid sequence is: CASSQDLADYEQYF. The DNA reads TGCGCCAGCAGCCAAGATCTAGCAGATTACGAGCAGTACTTC.